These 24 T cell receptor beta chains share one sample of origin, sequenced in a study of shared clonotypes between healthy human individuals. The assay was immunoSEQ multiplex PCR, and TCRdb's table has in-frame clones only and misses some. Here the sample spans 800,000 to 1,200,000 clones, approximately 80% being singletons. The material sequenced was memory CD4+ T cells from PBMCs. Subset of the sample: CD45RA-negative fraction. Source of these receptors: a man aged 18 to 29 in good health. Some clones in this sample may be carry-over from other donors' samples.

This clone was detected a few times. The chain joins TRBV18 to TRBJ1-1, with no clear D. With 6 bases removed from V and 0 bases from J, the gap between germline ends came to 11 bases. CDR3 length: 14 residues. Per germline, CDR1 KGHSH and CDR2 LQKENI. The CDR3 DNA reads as TGTGCCAGCTCCCTGGGAACCCTGAACACTGAAGCTTTCTTT. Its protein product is CASSLGTLNTEAFF. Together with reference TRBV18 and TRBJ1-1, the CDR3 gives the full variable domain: NAGVMQNPRHLVRRRGQEARLRCSPMKGHSHVYWYRQLPEEGLKFMVYLQKENIIDESGMPKERFSAEFPKEGPSILRIQQVVRGDSAAYFCASSLGTLNTEAFFGQGTRLTVV.

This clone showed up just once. CDR3 DNA: TGTGCCAGCAGCTTAGGAGGGGATGAGCAGTTCTTC. Its translation is CASSLGGDEQFF. The V call is TRBV7-6, the J call TRBJ2-1, with D perhaps given as TRBD1 or TRBD2 (5 bases each). Germline CDR1 is SGHVS and CDR2 is FNYEAQ. The ends were cut back, 1 base at V and 8 bases at J, with 6 bases in the middle. The CDR3 sequence is 12 residues long.

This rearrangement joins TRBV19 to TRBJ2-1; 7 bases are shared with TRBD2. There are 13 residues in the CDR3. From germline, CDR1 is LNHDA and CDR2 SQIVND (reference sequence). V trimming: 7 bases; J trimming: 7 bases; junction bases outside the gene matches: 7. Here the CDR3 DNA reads TGTGCCAGTAATCGGGGGAGGGAGAATGAGCAGTTCTTC. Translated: CASNRGRENEQFF.

The CDR3 is CASSQDIGNQPQHF. CDR3 nucleotides: TGCGCCAGCAGCCAAGATATAGGGAATCAGCCCCAGCATTTT. The chain couples TRBV4-3 to TRBJ1-5; D ambiguous. Germline V CDR1 and CDR2: LGHNA, YSLEER. V lost 0 bases, J lost 4 bases, and 7 bases lay in between. The CDR3 spans 14 residues.

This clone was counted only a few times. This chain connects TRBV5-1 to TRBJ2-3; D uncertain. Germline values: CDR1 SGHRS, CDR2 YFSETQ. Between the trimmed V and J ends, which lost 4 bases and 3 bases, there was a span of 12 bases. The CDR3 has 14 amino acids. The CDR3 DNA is TGCGCCAGCAGCACGTCGGACGCTACAGATACGCAGTATTTT. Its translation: CASSTSDATDTQYF.

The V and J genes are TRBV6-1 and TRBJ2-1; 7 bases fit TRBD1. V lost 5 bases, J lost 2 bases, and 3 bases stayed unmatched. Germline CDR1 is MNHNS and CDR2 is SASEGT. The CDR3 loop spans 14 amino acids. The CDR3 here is CASSRQGTYNEQFF. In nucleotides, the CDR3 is TGTGCCAGCAGTCGACAGGGTACCTACAATGAGCAGTTCTTC.

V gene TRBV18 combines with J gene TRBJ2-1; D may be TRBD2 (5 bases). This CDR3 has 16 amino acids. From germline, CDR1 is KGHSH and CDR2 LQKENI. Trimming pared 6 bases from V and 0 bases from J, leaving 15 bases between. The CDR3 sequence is CASSAFASLSYNEQFF. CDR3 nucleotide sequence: TGTGCCAGCTCCGCCTTTGCTAGCCTCTCCTACAATGAGCAGTTCTTC. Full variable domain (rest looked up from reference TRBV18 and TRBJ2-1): NAGVMQNPRHLVRRRGQEARLRCSPMKGHSHVYWYRQLPEEGLKFMVYLQKENIIDESGMPKERFSAEFPKEGPSILRIQQVVRGDSAAYFCASSAFASLSYNEQFFGPGTRLTVL.

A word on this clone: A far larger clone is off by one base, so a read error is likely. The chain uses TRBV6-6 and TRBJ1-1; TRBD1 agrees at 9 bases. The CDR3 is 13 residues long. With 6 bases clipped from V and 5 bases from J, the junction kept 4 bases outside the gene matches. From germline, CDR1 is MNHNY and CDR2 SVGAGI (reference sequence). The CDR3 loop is CASSLGQGTEAFF. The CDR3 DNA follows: TGTGCCAGCAGCCTCGGACAGGGGACTGAAGCTTTCTTT.

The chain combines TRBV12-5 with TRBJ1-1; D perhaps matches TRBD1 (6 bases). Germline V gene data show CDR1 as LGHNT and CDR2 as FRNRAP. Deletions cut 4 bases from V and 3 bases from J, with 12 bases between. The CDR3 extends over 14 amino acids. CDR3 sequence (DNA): TGTGCTAGTGGTTCCTCAGGGGCTTACACTGAAGCTTTCTTT. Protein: CASGSSGAYTEAFF.

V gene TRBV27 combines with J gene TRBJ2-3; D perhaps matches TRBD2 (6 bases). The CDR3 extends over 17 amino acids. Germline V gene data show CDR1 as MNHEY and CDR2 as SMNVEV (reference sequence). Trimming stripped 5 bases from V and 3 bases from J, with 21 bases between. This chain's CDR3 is CASSPPGWDSSTDTQYF. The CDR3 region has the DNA TGTGCCAGCAGTCCCCCGGGTTGGGACTCGAGTACAGATACGCAGTATTTT.

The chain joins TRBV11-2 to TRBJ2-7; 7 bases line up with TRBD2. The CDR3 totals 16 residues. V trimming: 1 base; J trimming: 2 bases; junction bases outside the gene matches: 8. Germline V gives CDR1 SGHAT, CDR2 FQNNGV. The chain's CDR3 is CASSLVRAGPTYEQYF. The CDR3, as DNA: TGTGCCAGCAGCTTAGTTAGAGCGGGACCAACCTACGAGCAGTACTTC.

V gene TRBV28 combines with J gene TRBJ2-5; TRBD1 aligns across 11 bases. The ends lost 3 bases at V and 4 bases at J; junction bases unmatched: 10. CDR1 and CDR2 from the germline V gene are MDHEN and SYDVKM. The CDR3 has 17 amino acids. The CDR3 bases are TGTGCCAGCAGTTTCCAATGGGGGACAGGGGGGTCAGAGACCCAGTACTTC. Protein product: CASSFQWGTGGSETQYF. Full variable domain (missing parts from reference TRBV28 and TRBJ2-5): DVKVTQSSRYLVKRTGEKVFLECVQDMDHENMFWYRQDPGLGLRLIYFSYDVKMKEKGDIPEGYSVSREKKERFSLILESASTNQTSMYLCASSFQWGTGGSETQYFGPGTRLLVL.

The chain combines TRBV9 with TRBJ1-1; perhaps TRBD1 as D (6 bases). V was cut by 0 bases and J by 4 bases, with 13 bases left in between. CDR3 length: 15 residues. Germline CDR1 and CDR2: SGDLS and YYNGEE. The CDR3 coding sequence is TGTGCCAGCAGCGTAGTCGCAGGGGTTTCCACTGAAGCTTTCTTT. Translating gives CASSVVAGVSTEAFF.

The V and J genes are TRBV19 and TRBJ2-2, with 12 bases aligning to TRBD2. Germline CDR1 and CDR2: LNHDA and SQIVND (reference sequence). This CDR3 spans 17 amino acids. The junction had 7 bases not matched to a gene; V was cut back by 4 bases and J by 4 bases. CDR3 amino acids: CASSTILAGGGTGELFF. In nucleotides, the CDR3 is TGTGCCAGTAGTACAATACTAGCGGGAGGCGGCACCGGGGAGCTGTTTTTT.

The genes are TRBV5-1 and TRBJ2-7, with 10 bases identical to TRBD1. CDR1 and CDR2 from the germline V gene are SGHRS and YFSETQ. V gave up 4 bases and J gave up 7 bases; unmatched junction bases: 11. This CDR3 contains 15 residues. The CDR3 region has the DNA TGCGCCAGCAGCCCTCATGGGACAGGGGCCTGGGAGCAGTACTTC. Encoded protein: CASSPHGTGAWEQYF.

The CDR3, as DNA: TGTGCCAGCAGCCCACTAGGGGGGGTCTACGAGCAGTACTTC. This gives the protein CASSPLGGVYEQYF. The genes are TRBV11-2 and TRBJ2-5, with D possibly TRBD2 on 7 matching bases. With the DNA end fitting TRBJ2-7 better, the J assignment may be wrong. The CDR3 is 14 amino acids. Germline V gives CDR1 SGHAT, CDR2 FQNNGV.

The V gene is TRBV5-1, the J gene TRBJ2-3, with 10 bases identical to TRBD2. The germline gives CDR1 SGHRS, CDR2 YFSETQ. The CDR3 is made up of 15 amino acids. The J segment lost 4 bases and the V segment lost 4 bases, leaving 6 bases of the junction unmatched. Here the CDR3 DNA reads TGCGCCAGCAGCCCTCTAGCGGGAGTCCCAGATACGCAGTATTTT. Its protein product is CASSPLAGVPDTQYF.

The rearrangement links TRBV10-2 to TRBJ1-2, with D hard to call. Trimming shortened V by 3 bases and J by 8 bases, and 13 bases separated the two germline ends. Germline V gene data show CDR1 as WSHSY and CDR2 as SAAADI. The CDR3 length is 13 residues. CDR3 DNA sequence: TGCGCCAGCAGTGATTCCGTGTCGGGGGGCTACACCTTC. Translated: CASSDSVSGGYTF.

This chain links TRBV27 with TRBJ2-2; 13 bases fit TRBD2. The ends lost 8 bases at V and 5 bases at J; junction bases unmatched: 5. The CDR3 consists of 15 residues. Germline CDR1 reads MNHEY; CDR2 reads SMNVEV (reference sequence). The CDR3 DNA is TGTGCCAGCCGGGGACTAGCGGGACGGACCGGGGAGCTGTTTTTT. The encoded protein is CASRGLAGRTGELFF.

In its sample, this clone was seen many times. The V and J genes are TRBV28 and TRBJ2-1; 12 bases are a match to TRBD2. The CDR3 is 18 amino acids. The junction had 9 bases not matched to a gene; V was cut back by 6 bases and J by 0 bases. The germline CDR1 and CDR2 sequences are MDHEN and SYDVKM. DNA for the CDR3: TGTGCCAGCAGCCCACTAGCGGGAGGTTTGAGCTCCTACAATGAGCAGTTCTTC. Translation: CASSPLAGGLSSYNEQFF.

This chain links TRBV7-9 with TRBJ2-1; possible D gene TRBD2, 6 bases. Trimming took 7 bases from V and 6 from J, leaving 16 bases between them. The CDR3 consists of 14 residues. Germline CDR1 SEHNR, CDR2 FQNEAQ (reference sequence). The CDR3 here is CASTPSGASNEQFF. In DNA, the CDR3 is TGTGCCAGCACTCCGTCGGGAGCTTCCAATGAGCAGTTCTTC.

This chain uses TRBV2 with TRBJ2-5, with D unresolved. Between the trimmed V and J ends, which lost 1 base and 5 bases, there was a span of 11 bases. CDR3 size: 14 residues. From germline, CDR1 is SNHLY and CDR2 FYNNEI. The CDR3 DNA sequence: TGTGCCAGCAGTGAAGGGCAGGCGGTGGAGACCCAGTACTTC. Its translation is CASSEGQAVETQYF.

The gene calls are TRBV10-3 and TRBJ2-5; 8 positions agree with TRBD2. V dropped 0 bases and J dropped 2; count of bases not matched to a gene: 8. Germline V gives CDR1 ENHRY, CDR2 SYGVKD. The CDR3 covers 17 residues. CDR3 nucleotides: TGTGCCATCAGTGAGTCAGAGGGCGGGGGGCGTCAAGAGACCCAGTACTTC. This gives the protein CAISESEGGGRQETQYF.

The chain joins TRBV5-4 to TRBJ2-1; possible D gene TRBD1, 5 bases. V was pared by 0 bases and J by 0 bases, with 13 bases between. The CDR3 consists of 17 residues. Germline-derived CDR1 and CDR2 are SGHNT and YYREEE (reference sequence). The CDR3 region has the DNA TGTGCCAGCAGCTTGGGGAACTTAGGGGCCTCCTACAATGAGCAGTTCTTC. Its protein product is CASSLGNLGASYNEQFF.